The 6 T cell receptor beta chains given below trace back to one sample, sequenced in a study of T cell changes during pregnancy in multiple sclerosis. Profiling relied on immunoSEQ multiplex PCR, and the TCRdb table lists in-frame clones only, not all of them. The sample includes 98,000 or so clones, 93% seen only once; the top ten take 0.99%. Material: peripheral blood, obtained after pregnancy. These receptors originate from a female donor with multiple sclerosis, enrolled in a pregnancy study.

The sample holds one count of this clone. The V call is TRBV7-9, the J call TRBJ2-1; 7 nucleotides align to TRBD1. The CDR3 length is 17 residues. CDR1 is SEHNR, CDR2 FQNEAQ, per germline (reference sequence). The trim removed 4 bases at V and 0 bases at J, leaving 9 bases unmatched. The DNA of the CDR3 is TGTGCCAGCAGCTCCACCAACAGGGGAAGCTCCTACAATGAGCAGTTCTTC. Translation gives CASSSTNRGSSYNEQFF.

This sequence joins TRBV7-7 and TRBJ2-7, with D unresolved. CDR1 and CDR2 (germline): SSHAT, FNYEAQ (reference sequence). This CDR3 is 13 amino acids long. V lost 3 bases, J lost 1 base, and 7 bases lay in between. CDR3 amino acids: CASSFEASYEQYF. CDR3 nucleotide sequence: TGTGCCAGCAGCTTCGAGGCTTCCTACGAGCAGTACTTC.

The chain carries TRBV9 and TRBJ2-2; 7 bases are shared with TRBD1. The J segment lost 2 bases and the V segment lost 3 bases, leaving 4 bases of the junction unmatched. This CDR3 spans 15 amino acids. CDR1 and CDR2 (germline): SGDLS, YYNGEE. DNA for the CDR3: TGTGCCAGCAGCGCCGGGACAGTTAACACCGGGGAGCTGTTTTTT. Protein: CASSAGTVNTGELFF.

The chain carries TRBV9 and TRBJ2-6, with a possible D match to TRBD1 (5 bases). V gave up 5 bases and J gave up 0 bases, with 15 bases separating them. CDR3 length: 17 amino acids. CDR1 SGDLS and CDR2 YYNGEE come from the germline V gene. This CDR3 is CASSLHLRDSGANVLTF. CDR3 bases: TGTGCCAGCAGTCTACACCTCAGGGACTCTGGGGCCAACGTCCTGACTTTC. The full variable domain, completed using reference TRBV9 and TRBJ2-6, is DSGVTQTPKHLITATGQRVTLRCSPRSGDLSVYWYQQSLDQGLQFLIQYYNGEERAKGNILERFSAQQFPDLHSELNLSSLELGDSALYFCASSLHLRDSGANVLTFGAGSRLTVL.

V usage is TRBV6-5 and J usage is TRBJ2-7, with TRBD1 as a possible D gene (5 bases). Trimming removed 2 bases from V and 5 bases from J, with 13 bases in between. The CDR3 loop spans 14 amino acids. CDR1 is MNHEY and CDR2 is SVGAGI in the germline V gene. The CDR3 here is CASSYGAPLNEQYF. The CDR3 bases are TGTGCCAGCAGTTACGGGGCGCCCCTTAACGAGCAGTACTTC.

The chain links TRBV9 to TRBJ2-3; 10 bases are a match to TRBD2. Germline CDR1 is SGDLS and CDR2 is YYNGEE. Trimming removed 4 bases from V and 4 bases from J; junction bases left unmatched: 9. The CDR3 totals 16 residues. The CDR3 DNA is TGTGCCAGCAGCCCCGGGCTAGCGGGAGCCTCAGATACGCAGTATTTT. Translated: CASSPGLAGASDTQYF.